One and the same sample provided the 9 T cell receptor beta chains below, sequenced in a study of CD8+ T cells in alopecia areata. Following RNA extraction, reverse transcription yielded cDNA that acted as the sequencing template. TCRdb's table, derived via immunoSEQ multiplex PCR, lists solely in-frame clones and lacks some. The sample lists around 140,000 clones; around 47% were seen once. Sequencing was performed on CD4+ T cells sorted from blood. The origin of the receptors is a human donor with alopecia areata.

This clone occurred once. The J gene is TRBJ1-1, the V gene TRBV18; no firm D call. Germline assignment: CDR1 KGHSH and CDR2 LQKENI. The CDR3 is 14 residues long. Between the trimmed V and J ends, which lost 0 bases and 9 bases, there was a span of 14 bases. CDR3 sequence reads: CASSPPVFNRKAFF. The DNA of the CDR3 is TGTGCCAGCTCACCACCGGTCTTCAACAGAAAAGCTTTCTTT.

This clone was counted between two and nine times. The chain links TRBV28 to TRBJ2-2, with no clear D. The CDR3 contains 13 residues. Trimming shortened V by 6 bases and J by 6 bases, and 11 bases separated the two germline ends. Germline CDR1 reads MDHEN; CDR2 reads SYDVKM. The CDR3 nucleotides are TGTGCCAGCAGACTTCTCGGGCCCGGGGAGCTGTTTTTT. It translates to CASRLLGPGELFF.

V is TRBV7-9 and J is TRBJ2-4, with D unclear. The CDR3 is made up of 17 amino acids. Germline CDR1 is SEHNR and CDR2 is FQNEAQ (reference sequence). With 2 bases removed from V and 0 bases from J, the gap between germline ends came to 14 bases. In nucleotides, the CDR3 is TGTGCCAGCAGCTTATCCACGACACCCCTAGCCAAAAACATTCAGTACTTC. Residues: CASSLSTTPLAKNIQYF.

The gene calls are TRBV5-1 and TRBJ2-7, with D hard to call. The CDR3 is 12 amino acids. CDR1 and CDR2 from the germline V gene are SGHRS and YFSETQ. V was clipped by 5 bases and J by 3 bases, with 9 bases between them. DNA of the CDR3: TGCGCCAGCAGGGGTCAGGTCTACGAGCAGTACTTC. It yields the protein CASRGQVYEQYF.

The rearrangement links TRBV5-1 to TRBJ2-7, with TRBD1 matching over 7 bases. The V gene end was trimmed by 3 bases and the J gene end by 2 bases; junction bases not matched to a gene: 8. CDR1 and CDR2 (germline): SGHRS, YFSETQ. The CDR3 extends over 15 amino acids. The CDR3 bases are TGCGCCAGCAGCTACACGGGACAGACAACCTACGAGCAGTACTTC. Protein: CASSYTGQTTYEQYF.

In its sample, this clone was seen once. This rearrangement joins TRBV29-1 to TRBJ2-3; D not resolved. The V gene lost 3 bases and the J gene lost 6 bases, with 7 bases spanning the gap. Per the germline V gene, CDR1 is SQVTM and CDR2 is ANQGSEA. The CDR3 is 11 residues long. This CDR3 reads CSVDFLDTQYF. CDR3 in DNA: TGCAGCGTTGACTTTCTGGATACGCAGTATTTT.

The V and J genes are TRBV2 and TRBJ1-2; D not resolved. Germline V gives CDR1 SNHLY, CDR2 FYNNEI. Trimming cost V 4 bases and J 6 bases, with 15 bases left between them. The CDR3 has 14 residues. The CDR3 sequence is CASSVAGEGDGYTF. Here the CDR3 DNA reads TGTGCCAGCAGTGTCGCCGGGGAGGGAGATGGCTACACCTTC.

This clone has more than one count but fewer than ten. The chain links TRBV28 to TRBJ2-6; tentative D call: TRBD2 (5 bases). The CDR3 loop spans 14 amino acids. CDR1 and CDR2 (germline): MDHEN, SYDVKM. The V end was cut by 5 bases, the J end by 1 base, with 6 bases between. The CDR3 bases are TGTGCCAGCAGTAGGGAGTCTGGGGCCAACGTCCTGACTTTC. As protein: CASSRESGANVLTF.

This clone was seen only a few times. The rearrangement links TRBV19 to TRBJ1-5; TRBD1 might be the D (5 bases). This CDR3 has 15 residues. The germline V gene has CDR1 LNHDA and CDR2 SQIVND (reference sequence). Trimming pared 5 bases from V and 2 bases from J, leaving 13 bases between. In DNA form, the CDR3 reads TGTGCCAGTAGTTATTCGGGGGATGGCAATCAGCCCCAGCATTTT. The encoded protein is CASSYSGDGNQPQHF.